Listed below are T cell receptor beta chains from one sample, sequenced in a study of read filtering for tumor transcriptome and immune sequencing. TCRdb redid the calling of the reads with MiXCR, one entry per CDR3 protein. The table shows around 65,000 distinct CDR3 sequences, with 15% to 25% occurring only once. Material for sequencing was a population of CD138-negative cells sorted from bone marrow. The receptors come from a donor aged 40 or older with multiple myeloma. CDR3s include the opening cysteine and the closing phenylalanine or tryptophan. Fields, in order: D gene, J gene, V gene, clone size, CDR3 protein, CDR3 DNA. D genes are given only for firm matches. Clone size is not always given. Where it is, it says once, few, many or a class for expanded clones.

TRBD2 TRBJ2-5 TRBV9 few CASSVAPLAVQETQYF TGTGCCAGCAGCGTAGCTCCACTAGCGGTACAAGAGACCCAGTACTTC
NA TRBJ2-1 TRBV5-4 NA CASSPRDAYNEQFF TGTGCCAGCAGCCCCAGGGACGCATACAATGAGCAGTTCTTC
NA TRBJ2-3 TRBV20-1 many CSARPNTDTQYF TGCAGTGCTAGACCCAACACAGATACGCAGTATTTT
NA TRBJ1-2 TRBV20-1 many CSARDLTGVQDYGYTF TGCAGTGCTAGAGATCTTACGGGGGTACAGGACTATGGCTACACCTTC
TRBD2 TRBJ2-5 TRBV20-1 NA CSAPLLGGGAQETQYF TGCAGTGCCCCCCTCTTGGGCGGGGGGGCACAAGAGACCCAGTACTTC
TRBD2 TRBJ2-1 TRBV4-2 many CASSQDMGGPGLAGGINNEQFF TGTGCCAGCAGCCAAGATATGGGGGGGCCGGGACTAGCGGGAGGGATAAACAATGAGCAGTTCTTC
NA TRBJ1-5 TRBV20-1 few CSASVSGGNQPQHF TGCAGTGCTAGCGTCTCAGGGGGCAATCAGCCCCAGCATTTT
TRBD2 TRBJ2-2 TRBV20-1 many CSARDIAGGLTGELFF TGCAGTGCTAGAGATATAGCGGGAGGGCTGACCGGGGAGCTGTTTTTT
NA TRBJ2-1 TRBV14 many CASSSQGYNEQFF TGTGCCAGCAGCTCACAGGGATACAATGAGCAGTTCTTC
TRBD1 TRBJ2-3 TRBV12-3/TRBV12-4 many CASSLGQGAKLSGDTQYF TGTGCCAGCAGTCTAGGACAGGGGGCTAAATTGTCGGGGGATACGCAGTATTTT
NA TRBJ1-1 TRBV7-2 many CASSLAANTEAFF TGTGCCAGCAGCTTAGCAGCGAACACTGAAGCTTTCTTT
NA TRBJ2-5 TRBV24-1 few CATSAGGAALETQYF TGTGCCACCAGTGCCGGAGGGGCTGCCTTGGAGACCCAGTACTTC
NA TRBJ2-5 TRBV28 few CASSLGGIAGMVEETQYF TGTGCCAGCAGTTTAGGGGGAATAGCAGGGATGGTGGAAGAGACCCAGTACTTC
NA TRBJ2-2 TRBV2 many CASSDETGELFF TGTGCCAGCAGTGACGAAACCGGGGAGCTGTTTTTT
NA TRBJ2-3 TRBV27 many CATKETGTTDTQYF TGTGCCACTAAGGAAACAGGGACCACAGATACGCAGTATTTT
TRBD1 TRBJ2-7 TRBV7-3 many CASSTGQGYEQYF TGTGCCAGCAGCACGGGACAGGGCTACGAGCAGTACTTC
NA TRBJ1-1 TRBV6-5 NA CASSARGGGTEAFF TGTGCCAGCAGTGCCAGGGGAGGTGGGACTGAAGCTTTCTTT
NA TRBJ2-2 TRBV29-1 many CSVAGGNTGELFF TGCAGCGTTGCCGGGGGAAACACCGGGGAGCTGTTTTTT
NA TRBJ1-5 TRBV3-1 few CASSQSASITPQHF TGTGCCAGCAGCCAATCCGCATCCATCACACCCCAGCATTTT
NA TRBJ2-2 TRBV3-1 many CASTGTHSGRELFF TGTGCCAGCACCGGGACACACAGTGGCCGGGAGCTGTTTTTT
NA TRBJ2-6 TRBV12-3/TRBV12-4 many CASSSGWASLSGANVLTF TGTGCCAGCAGTTCAGGGTGGGCATCCCTATCTGGGGCCAACGTCCTGACTTTC
NA TRBJ1-1 TRBV7-2 many CASSVTVTVFLEAFF TGTGCCAGCAGCGTGACAGTGACCGTTTTCCTTGAAGCTTTCTTT
NA TRBJ2-2 TRBV5-1 many CASSAAAGANTGELFF TGCGCCAGCAGCGCGGCGGCGGGCGCGAACACCGGGGAGCTGTTTTTT